This TCR beta chain was sequenced for a study of blood T cell repertoires in COVID-19. On the study more broadly: Spain, Italy and the United States supplied samples that represented acute and convalescent COVID-19. Sources were T cells, B-cell-depleted T cells, or PBMCs; the material itself was cDNA or gDNA.

The CDR3 consists of 15 residues. V shed 3 bases and J 4 bases; nucleotides not matched to a gene: 8. Germline CDR1 is MDHEN and CDR2 is SYDVKM. Produced via immunoSEQ multiplex PCR; TCRdb's table is partial and in-frame only. The sample has 110,000 or so clones; 75% to 90% are singletons. Seattle's cohort entered during active infection and was followed longitudinally. The sequenced sample consisted of peripheral blood. The sequence derives from a woman aged 55-75 years with COVID-19, enrolled during active disease. The chain is built from TRBV28 and TRBJ1-1, with 7 bases matching TRBD1. The CDR3 region has the DNA TGTGCCAGCAGTTTTTCGAATTCAGGGGGCACTGAAGCTTTCTTT. This translates into CASSFSNSGGTEAFF.